Shown below are 6 T cell receptor beta chains from a single sample sequenced in a study of T cells in Graves' hyperthyroidism and ophthalmopathy. Researchers took RNA transcripts and amplified the TCR beta CDR3 regions from them. Primed by the HTBI set, a first-round RT-PCR was run on the TCR CDR3. TCRdb recomputed calls from the multiplex PCR reads with MiXCR, one row per CDR3 protein. The table includes approximately 620,000 distinct CDR3 sequences, about a sixth detected once. The specimen was blood. The receptors derive from a woman in her forties with Graves' ophthalmopathy.

The table lists this clonotype with many counts. The CDR3 DNA is TGCGCCAGCAGCCCCGCGGTGCGGGGGCCGGGGGGGACAGCTTTCTTT. Amino acid sequence: CASSPAVRGPGGTAFF. This chain joins TRBV5-1 and TRBJ1-1, with a tentative D call TRBD1 (6 bases). The V and J ends lost 4 bases and 10 bases respectively, with 26 bases between them. From germline, CDR1 is SGHRS and CDR2 YFSETQ. This CDR3 is 16 amino acids long.

This clonotype came up a few times. The CDR3 loop reads CASSPERVDSVNTYEQYF. CDR3 bases: TGTGCCAGCTCACCAGAGAGGGTAGACAGCGTGAACACCTACGAGCAGTACTTC. The chain combines TRBV18 with TRBJ2-7, with D perhaps matching TRBD1 or TRBD2 (5 bases each). The germline gives CDR1 KGHSH, CDR2 LQKENI. The CDR3 length is 18 residues. V was pared by 2 bases and J by 2 bases, with 22 bases between.

This clonotype was seen at least ten times. The V and J genes are TRBV28 and TRBJ1-5; no firm D call. CDR1 is MDHEN, CDR2 SYDVKM, per germline. Trimming took off 5 bases at V and 3 bases at J, with 14 bases between the two ends. This CDR3 is built from 15 residues. CDR3 sequence: CASSSTGGNNQPQHF. CDR3 coding DNA: TGTGCCAGCAGTAGTACGGGAGGCAACAATCAGCCCCAGCATTTT.

This clonotype has ten or more counts. The rearrangement links TRBV20-1 to TRBJ2-7; 14 bases are a match to TRBD2. The CDR3 is 13 residues long. The germline V gene has CDR1 DFQATT and CDR2 SNEGSKA (reference sequence). Unmatched junction bases numbered 5, after V lost 6 bases and J lost 7 bases. The CDR3 loop reads CSAVTSGRVEQYF. In nucleotides, the CDR3 is TGCAGTGCAGTGACTAGCGGGAGGGTTGAGCAGTACTTC.

This chain uses TRBV5-1 with TRBJ2-6; TRBD1 is a possible D gene (6 bases). V lost 0 bases and J lost 4, with 11 bases in between. Germline lookup yields CDR1 SGHRS and CDR2 YFSETQ. This CDR3 spans 16 amino acids. Written as DNA, the CDR3 is TGCGCCAGCAGCTTGGTTACAGGGTCCGGGGCCAACGTCCTGACTTTC. As protein: CASSLVTGSGANVLTF.

The rearrangement uses TRBV11-1 and TRBJ2-5; D uncertain. The CDR3 extends over 13 amino acids. CDR1 is SGHAT and CDR2 is FQDESV in the germline V gene (reference sequence). Trimming cost V 6 bases and J 5 bases, with 13 bases left between them. In nucleotides, the CDR3 is TGTGCCAGCAGGACAACTTTGGAGGAGACCCAGTACTTC. Encoded protein: CASRTTLEETQYF.